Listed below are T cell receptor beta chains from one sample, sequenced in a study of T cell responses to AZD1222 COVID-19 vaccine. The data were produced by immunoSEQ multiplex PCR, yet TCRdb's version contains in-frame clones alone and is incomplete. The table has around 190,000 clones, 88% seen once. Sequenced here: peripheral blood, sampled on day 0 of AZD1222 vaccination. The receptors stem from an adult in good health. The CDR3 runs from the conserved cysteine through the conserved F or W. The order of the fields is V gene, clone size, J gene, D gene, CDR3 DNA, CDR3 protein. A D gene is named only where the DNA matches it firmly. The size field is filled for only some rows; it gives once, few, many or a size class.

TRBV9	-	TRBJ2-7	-	TGTGCCAGCAGCCGGGACCACTCCTACGAGCAGTACTTC	CASSRDHSYEQYF
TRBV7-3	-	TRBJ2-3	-	TGTGCCAGCAGCTTATTAAGCACAGATACGCAGTATTTT	CASSLLSTDTQYF
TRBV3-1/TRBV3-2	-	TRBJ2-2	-	TGTGCCAGCAGCCAGGGTCAGCTTAACGCCGGGGAGCTGTTTTTT	CASSQGQLNAGELFF
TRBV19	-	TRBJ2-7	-	TGTGCCAGTAGTTTCCGGAGGACACCCACCTACGAGCAGTACTTC	CASSFRRTPTYEQYF
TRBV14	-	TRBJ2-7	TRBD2	TGTGCCAGCGCCCCGATCAGCGGGGCCTACGAGCAGTACTTC	CASAPISGAYEQYF
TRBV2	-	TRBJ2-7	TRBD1	TGTGCCAGCAGTGTACAGGGGTTCGAGCAGTACTTC	CASSVQGFEQYF
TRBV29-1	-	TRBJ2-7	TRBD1	TGCAGCGTTGAAAGTAGACAGGGCATCGGTTACGAGCAGTACTTC	CSVESRQGIGYEQYF
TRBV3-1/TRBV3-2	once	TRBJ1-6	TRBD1	TGTGCCAGCAAAAACCTGACAGGGTTTAATTCACCCCTCCACTTT	CASKNLTGFNSPLHF
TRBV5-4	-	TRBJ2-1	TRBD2	TGTGCCACCAGAGAGTGGGAGGGTGGTACGAGCTCCTACAATGAGCAGTTCTTC	CATREWEGGTSSYNEQFF
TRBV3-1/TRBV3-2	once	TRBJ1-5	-	TGTGCCAGCAGCCAAGATTGGGCAGGGAACCAGCCCCAGCATTTT	CASSQDWAGNQPQHF
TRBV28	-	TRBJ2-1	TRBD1	TGTGCCAGCAGTCCCTCCGGGACAGTCTCCTACAATGAGCAGTTCTTC	CASSPSGTVSYNEQFF
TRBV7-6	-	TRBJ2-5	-	TGTGCCAGCAGTTTACCTATTGAGAGGGAGACCCAGTACTTC	CASSLPIERETQYF
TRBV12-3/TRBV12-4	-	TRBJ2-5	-	TGTGCCAGCAGCCGACCCCAAGAGACCCAGTACTTC	CASSRPQETQYF
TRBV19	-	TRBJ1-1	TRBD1	TGTGCCAGTAGTCCAAGGGACAGTGTGAACACTGAAGCTTTCTTT	CASSPRDSVNTEAFF
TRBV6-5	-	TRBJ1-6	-	TGTGCCAGCTCCTGGCAAGGGGCGACGAATTCACCCCTCCACTTT	CASSWQGATNSPLHF
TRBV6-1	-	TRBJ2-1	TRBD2	TGTGCCAGCAGTGGCCTCGGGACTAGCGGGAGGATCAACAATGAGCAGTTCTTC	CASSGLGTSGRINNEQFF
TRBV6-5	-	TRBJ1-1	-	TGTGCCAGCAGCCTGGAGGTGAACACTGAAGCTTTCTTT	CASSLEVNTEAFF
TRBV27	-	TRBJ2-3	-	TGTGCCAGCAGTCCCCCGGGACCCAGAGGGCTAGATACGCAGTATTTT	CASSPPGPRGLDTQYF
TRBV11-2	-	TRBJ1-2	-	TGTGCCAGCAGCTTTGGGGGCGGAGGCTACACCTTC	CASSFGGGGYTF
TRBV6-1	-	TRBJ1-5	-	TGTGCCAGCAGTGATTGGGTCGAGAGCAATCAGCCCCAGCATTTT	CASSDWVESNQPQHF
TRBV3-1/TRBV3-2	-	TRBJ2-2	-	TGTGCCAGCAGCCAAGGGAATAGCGTTTCCGGGGAGCTGTTTTTT	CASSQGNSVSGELFF
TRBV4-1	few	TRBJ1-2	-	TGCGCCAGCAGCCCGGTAGGGTATGGCTACACCTTC	CASSPVGYGYTF
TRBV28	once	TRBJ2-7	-	TGTGCCAGCAGTTTAGGGACTTACTCCTACGAGCAGTACTTC	CASSLGTYSYEQYF
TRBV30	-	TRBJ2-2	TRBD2	TGTGCCTGGGGACGACTAGCGGGGACTTCTGGGGAGCTGTTTTTT	CAWGRLAGTSGELFF
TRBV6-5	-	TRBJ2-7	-	TGTGCCAGCAGTACAGGGAACACCTACGAGCAGTACTTC	CASSTGNTYEQYF
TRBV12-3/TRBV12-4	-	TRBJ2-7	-	TGTGCCAGCACCGACTCGAGCGAGCAGTACTTC	CASTDSSEQYF